This TCR beta chain derives from a study of shared clonotypes between healthy human individuals. To note about this clone: The antigen remains undetermined.

Positive CCR7 selection of CD45RO-negative cells yielded the naive CD8 cells, and terminally differentiated effector memory CD45RA+ cells were excluded. Overall study findings and caveats: Sampling was confined to blood; repertoires within tissues likely differ. Naive subsets usually exceeded memory subsets in estimated richness.

Repertoires were generated with immunoSEQ multiplex PCR, while TCRdb's copy carries only in-frame clones and drops some. The sample consists of approximately 650,000 clones, over 95% of them appearing once. This CDR3 comprises 16 residues. Germline-derived CDR1 and CDR2 are MDHEN and SYDVKM. V was cut by 5 bases and J by 5 bases, with 18 bases left in between. The sample consisted of naive CD8+ T cells sorted from blood. V and J are TRBV28 and TRBJ2-2, with a tentative D call TRBD2 (6 bases). The TCR comes from a woman in her twenties or thirties in good health. Here the CDR3 reads CASSGDSEEGTGELFF. The CDR3 coding sequence is TGTGCCAGCAGTGGGGACTCCGAGGAGGGGACCGGGGAGCTGTTTTTT.